This T cell receptor (beta chain) came from a study of spatial heterogeneity in lung cancer. Study context: Tumor-region counts of TCR transcripts tracked strongly with a T cell module score from matched bulk RNA-seq. More than eight raw reads, on average, carried each unique TCR and UMI combination.

Study outcomes and limitations: It was found that expanded intratumoral alpha and beta TCR counts tracked tumor mutation counts.

One entry per CDR3 protein, called by TCRdb with MiXCR from the 5' RACE reads. The table records about 5,100 distinct CDR3 sequences, around 6.8% of them present only once. There are 16 residues in the CDR3. V was pared by 9 bases and J by 3 bases, with 15 bases of the junction left unmatched. The germline V gene has CDR1 MDHEN and CDR2 SYDVKM. The time point denotes: sample taken at primary tumor resection. A total of approximately 70 untreated early-stage non-small cell lung cancer patients served as donors. By share, this clonotype ranks as medium-sized. The antigen is undetermined. This beta chain was picked up by a library intended for alpha chains and is off target, so its count carries little meaning.

This rearrangement joins TRBV28 to TRBJ1-2; TRBD1 matches 8 bases. The sequencing used lung tumor tissue, collected at surgery. The receptor was isolated from a female donor with early-stage non-small cell lung cancer. The CDR3 spells CASRTGSSLPYYGYTF. In nucleotides, the CDR3 is TGTGCCAGTAGGACAGGGAGTTCGCTCCCTTACTATGGCTACACCTTC.